This TCR beta chain appears in the sequencing data of a study of Graves' ophthalmopathy and Graves' hyperthyroidism. Study findings and constraints: The model flagged ophthalmopathy progression at about 68% sensitivity and under 75% specificity.

The count of this clonotype is one. What it binds is unknown. Amplifying from RNA transcripts, the study obtained TCR beta CDR3 regions. RT-PCR was first run with HTBI primers, then multiplex PCR in a second round. Using its own MiXCR run on the multiplex PCR reads, TCRdb lists one record per CDR3 protein. The repertoire holds some 750,000 distinct CDR3 sequences, with 40% as singletons. Exclusion applied to patients with other autoimmune diseases, uncontrolled infections, pregnancy or lactation. Reliance was placed on clinical symptoms, serum thyroxine, TRAb, thyroid ultrasound and orbital computed tomography for diagnosis. Germline trimming cut 8 bases from V and 7 bases from J; bases unmatched to any gene: 5. This CDR3 contains 13 residues. From germline, CDR1 is MGHDK and CDR2 SYGVNS.

The chain recombines TRBV25-1 with TRBJ1-4; TRBD1 aligns across 9 bases. The source of this sequence is an adult man with Graves' ophthalmopathy. Material for sequencing was peripheral blood. CDR3 DNA sequence: TGTGCCAGCCTGGGACAGGGAGGTGAAAAACTGTTTTTT. Protein product: CASLGQGGEKLFF. The whole variable domain, filled in from reference TRBV25-1 and TRBJ1-4, reads EADIYQTPRYLVIGTGKKITLECSQTMGHDKMYWYQQDPGMELHLIHYSYGVNSTEKGDLSSESTVSRIRTEHFPLTLESARPSHTSQYLCASLGQGGEKLFFGSGTQLSVL.